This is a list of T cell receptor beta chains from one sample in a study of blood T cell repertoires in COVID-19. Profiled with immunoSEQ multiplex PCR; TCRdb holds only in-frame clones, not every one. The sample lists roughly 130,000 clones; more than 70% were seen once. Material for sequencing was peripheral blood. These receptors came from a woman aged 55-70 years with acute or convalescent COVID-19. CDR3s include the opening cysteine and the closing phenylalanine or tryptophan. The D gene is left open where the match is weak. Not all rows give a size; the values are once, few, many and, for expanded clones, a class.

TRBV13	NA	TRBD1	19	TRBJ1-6	TGTGCCAGCAGCTCAGGGACAGCCGTCAGCGCGTCCTATAATTCACCCCTCCACTTT	CASSSGTAVSASYNSPLHF
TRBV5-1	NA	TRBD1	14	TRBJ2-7	TGCGCCAGCAGCTTGGCCAGGGGGAATGACGAGCAGTACTTC	CASSLARGNDEQYF
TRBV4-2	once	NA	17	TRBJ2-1	TGTGCCAGCAGCCAAGGGGCTAGCGCCACCTCCTACAATGAGCAGTTCTTC	CASSQGASATSYNEQFF
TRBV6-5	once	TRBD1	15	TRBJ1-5	TGTGCCAGCAGCAGAGGGACAGGGGTTGGTCAGCCCCAGCATTTT	CASSRGTGVGQPQHF
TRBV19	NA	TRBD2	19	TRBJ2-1	TGTGCCAGTAGTATCGGACTAGCGGGAGGGTACTTGCCGGGGAATGAGCAGTTCTTC	CASSIGLAGGYLPGNEQFF
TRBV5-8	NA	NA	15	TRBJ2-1	TGTGCCAGCAGCTTAGGTTCAGCGGTTTACAATGAGCAGTTCTTC	CASSLGSAVYNEQFF
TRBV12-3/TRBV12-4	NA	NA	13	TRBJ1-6	TGTGCCAGCCGTCCTGGGGCTAATTCACCCCTCCACTTT	CASRPGANSPLHF
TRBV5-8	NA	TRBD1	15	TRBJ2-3	TGTGCCAGCAGCCTAGGGAGAGGGGGCGCAGATACGCAGTATTTT	CASSLGRGGADTQYF
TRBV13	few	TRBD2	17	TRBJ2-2	TGTGCCAGCAGCTTACGGAGGACTAGCGGGGCAACTGGGGAGCTGTTTTTT	CASSLRRTSGATGELFF
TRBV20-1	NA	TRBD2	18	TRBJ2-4	TGCAGTGCCAGTCCCGGGACTAGTGTTACTATAGCCAAAAACATTCAGTACTTC	CSASPGTSVTIAKNIQYF
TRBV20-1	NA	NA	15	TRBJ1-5	TGCAGTGCTAGTATTACGGGGAGAAGGAATCAGCCCCAGCATTTT	CSASITGRRNQPQHF
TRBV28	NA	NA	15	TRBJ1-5	TGTGCCACGACAGGACAGTCCCTTAGCAATCAGCCCCAGCATTTT	CATTGQSLSNQPQHF
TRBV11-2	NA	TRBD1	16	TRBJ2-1	TGTGCCAGCAAGAAGACCGTAGACAGGGACCCCCCCGAGCAGTTCTTC	CASKKTVDRDPPEQFF
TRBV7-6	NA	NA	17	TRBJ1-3	TGTGCCAGCAGCCCCTCCCGGCGGGAGAACTCTGGAAACACCATATATTTT	CASSPSRRENSGNTIYF
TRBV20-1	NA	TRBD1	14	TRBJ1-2	TGCAGTGCTAGTGATCCGGGACAGGGGGCCGGCTACACCTTC	CSASDPGQGAGYTF
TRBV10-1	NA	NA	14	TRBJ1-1	NA	CASSSSDRAGEAFF
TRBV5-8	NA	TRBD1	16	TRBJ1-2	TGTGCCAGCAGCTTGACCTTGACAGGGGGAAGCTATGGCTACACCTTC	CASSLTLTGGSYGYTF
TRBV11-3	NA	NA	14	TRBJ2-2	TGTGCCAGCCAATGGGGAGAGGGTCCCGGGGAGCTGTTTTTT	CASQWGEGPGELFF
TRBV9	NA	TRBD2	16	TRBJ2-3	TGTGCCAGCAGCCCCCGCGGGAGTCTCGGCACAGATACGCAGTATTTT	CASSPRGSLGTDTQYF
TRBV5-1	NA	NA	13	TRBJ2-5	TGCGCCAGCAGCTTCCTACTTGGAGAGACCCAGTACTTC	CASSFLLGETQYF
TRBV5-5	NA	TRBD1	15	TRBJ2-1	TGTGCCAGCAGCTTCCGGGACAGGTCCCACAATGAGCAGTTCTTC	CASSFRDRSHNEQFF
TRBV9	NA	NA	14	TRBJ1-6	TGTGCCAGCAGCGTATACGGGATGGATTCACCCCTCCACTTT	CASSVYGMDSPLHF
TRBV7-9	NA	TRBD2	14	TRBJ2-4	TGTGCCAGCACCGGACTAGGGGACGCAGACATTCAGTACTTC	CASTGLGDADIQYF
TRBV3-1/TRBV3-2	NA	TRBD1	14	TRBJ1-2	TGTGCCAGCAGCCCTTCTCGACAGGGTAGTGGCTACACCTTC	CASSPSRQGSGYTF
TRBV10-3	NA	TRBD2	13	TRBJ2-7	TGTGCGATCGGGAGGACACCGGGATGGGAGCAGTACTTC	CAIGRTPGWEQYF
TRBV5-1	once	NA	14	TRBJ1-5	TGCGCCAGCAGCTTGGCGGGTCTGGATCAGCCCCAGCATTTT	CASSLAGLDQPQHF
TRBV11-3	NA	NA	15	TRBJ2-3	TGTGCCAGCAGCCCCGGAGCCGGCAGCACAGATACGCAGTATTTT	CASSPGAGSTDTQYF